The source of this TCR beta chain is a study of immune cell composition in non-small cell lung cancer. Only in-frame clones appear in the TCRdb table, and some are missing; sequencing was by immunoSEQ multiplex PCR. In the table there are over 5,500 clones, 60% to 75% of which are singletons. This CDR3 comprises 17 residues. Between the trimmed V and J ends, which lost 8 bases and 3 bases, there was a span of 23 bases. Germline assignment: CDR1 MDHEN and CDR2 SYDVKM. This chain connects TRBV28 to TRBJ1-5; TRBD1 might be the D (6 bases). The TCR was taken from a human donor with non-small cell lung cancer. The sequenced material came from lung tumor tissue. The CDR3 protein is CASGRGDTRLTNQPQHF. Here the CDR3 DNA reads TGTGCCAGCGGGAGGGGGGACACCCGCCTAACCAATCAGCCCCAGCATTTT.